This T cell receptor beta chain was sequenced for a study of T cell repertoires in cytomegalovirus infection. About the research overall: Based on public TCR beta signatures, there were indications of CMV infection and of a matching HLA type.

This clonotype has ten or more counts. Antigen specificity is unknown. Study-wide results and limits: Ex vivo responses were dominated by HLA-C-restricted CMV-specific TCR beta clonotypes.

The germline gives CDR1 MGHDK, CDR2 SYGVNS. The ends were cut back, 6 bases at V and 1 base at J, with 4 bases in the middle. The CDR3 runs to 13 residues. One entry per CDR3 protein, called by TCRdb with MiXCR from the reads. The sample holds 350,000 to 450,000 distinct CDR3 sequences, 15% to 20% seen once. The V call is TRBV25-1, the J call TRBJ2-6; no clear D. The TCR was taken from a human donor in good health (CMV status not recorded). Some clones in this sample may be carry-over from other donors' samples. Sequencing input: PBMCs. CDR3 amino acids: CASRSSGANVLTF. DNA for the CDR3: TGTGCCAGCAGGAGTTCTGGGGCCAACGTCCTGACTTTC.